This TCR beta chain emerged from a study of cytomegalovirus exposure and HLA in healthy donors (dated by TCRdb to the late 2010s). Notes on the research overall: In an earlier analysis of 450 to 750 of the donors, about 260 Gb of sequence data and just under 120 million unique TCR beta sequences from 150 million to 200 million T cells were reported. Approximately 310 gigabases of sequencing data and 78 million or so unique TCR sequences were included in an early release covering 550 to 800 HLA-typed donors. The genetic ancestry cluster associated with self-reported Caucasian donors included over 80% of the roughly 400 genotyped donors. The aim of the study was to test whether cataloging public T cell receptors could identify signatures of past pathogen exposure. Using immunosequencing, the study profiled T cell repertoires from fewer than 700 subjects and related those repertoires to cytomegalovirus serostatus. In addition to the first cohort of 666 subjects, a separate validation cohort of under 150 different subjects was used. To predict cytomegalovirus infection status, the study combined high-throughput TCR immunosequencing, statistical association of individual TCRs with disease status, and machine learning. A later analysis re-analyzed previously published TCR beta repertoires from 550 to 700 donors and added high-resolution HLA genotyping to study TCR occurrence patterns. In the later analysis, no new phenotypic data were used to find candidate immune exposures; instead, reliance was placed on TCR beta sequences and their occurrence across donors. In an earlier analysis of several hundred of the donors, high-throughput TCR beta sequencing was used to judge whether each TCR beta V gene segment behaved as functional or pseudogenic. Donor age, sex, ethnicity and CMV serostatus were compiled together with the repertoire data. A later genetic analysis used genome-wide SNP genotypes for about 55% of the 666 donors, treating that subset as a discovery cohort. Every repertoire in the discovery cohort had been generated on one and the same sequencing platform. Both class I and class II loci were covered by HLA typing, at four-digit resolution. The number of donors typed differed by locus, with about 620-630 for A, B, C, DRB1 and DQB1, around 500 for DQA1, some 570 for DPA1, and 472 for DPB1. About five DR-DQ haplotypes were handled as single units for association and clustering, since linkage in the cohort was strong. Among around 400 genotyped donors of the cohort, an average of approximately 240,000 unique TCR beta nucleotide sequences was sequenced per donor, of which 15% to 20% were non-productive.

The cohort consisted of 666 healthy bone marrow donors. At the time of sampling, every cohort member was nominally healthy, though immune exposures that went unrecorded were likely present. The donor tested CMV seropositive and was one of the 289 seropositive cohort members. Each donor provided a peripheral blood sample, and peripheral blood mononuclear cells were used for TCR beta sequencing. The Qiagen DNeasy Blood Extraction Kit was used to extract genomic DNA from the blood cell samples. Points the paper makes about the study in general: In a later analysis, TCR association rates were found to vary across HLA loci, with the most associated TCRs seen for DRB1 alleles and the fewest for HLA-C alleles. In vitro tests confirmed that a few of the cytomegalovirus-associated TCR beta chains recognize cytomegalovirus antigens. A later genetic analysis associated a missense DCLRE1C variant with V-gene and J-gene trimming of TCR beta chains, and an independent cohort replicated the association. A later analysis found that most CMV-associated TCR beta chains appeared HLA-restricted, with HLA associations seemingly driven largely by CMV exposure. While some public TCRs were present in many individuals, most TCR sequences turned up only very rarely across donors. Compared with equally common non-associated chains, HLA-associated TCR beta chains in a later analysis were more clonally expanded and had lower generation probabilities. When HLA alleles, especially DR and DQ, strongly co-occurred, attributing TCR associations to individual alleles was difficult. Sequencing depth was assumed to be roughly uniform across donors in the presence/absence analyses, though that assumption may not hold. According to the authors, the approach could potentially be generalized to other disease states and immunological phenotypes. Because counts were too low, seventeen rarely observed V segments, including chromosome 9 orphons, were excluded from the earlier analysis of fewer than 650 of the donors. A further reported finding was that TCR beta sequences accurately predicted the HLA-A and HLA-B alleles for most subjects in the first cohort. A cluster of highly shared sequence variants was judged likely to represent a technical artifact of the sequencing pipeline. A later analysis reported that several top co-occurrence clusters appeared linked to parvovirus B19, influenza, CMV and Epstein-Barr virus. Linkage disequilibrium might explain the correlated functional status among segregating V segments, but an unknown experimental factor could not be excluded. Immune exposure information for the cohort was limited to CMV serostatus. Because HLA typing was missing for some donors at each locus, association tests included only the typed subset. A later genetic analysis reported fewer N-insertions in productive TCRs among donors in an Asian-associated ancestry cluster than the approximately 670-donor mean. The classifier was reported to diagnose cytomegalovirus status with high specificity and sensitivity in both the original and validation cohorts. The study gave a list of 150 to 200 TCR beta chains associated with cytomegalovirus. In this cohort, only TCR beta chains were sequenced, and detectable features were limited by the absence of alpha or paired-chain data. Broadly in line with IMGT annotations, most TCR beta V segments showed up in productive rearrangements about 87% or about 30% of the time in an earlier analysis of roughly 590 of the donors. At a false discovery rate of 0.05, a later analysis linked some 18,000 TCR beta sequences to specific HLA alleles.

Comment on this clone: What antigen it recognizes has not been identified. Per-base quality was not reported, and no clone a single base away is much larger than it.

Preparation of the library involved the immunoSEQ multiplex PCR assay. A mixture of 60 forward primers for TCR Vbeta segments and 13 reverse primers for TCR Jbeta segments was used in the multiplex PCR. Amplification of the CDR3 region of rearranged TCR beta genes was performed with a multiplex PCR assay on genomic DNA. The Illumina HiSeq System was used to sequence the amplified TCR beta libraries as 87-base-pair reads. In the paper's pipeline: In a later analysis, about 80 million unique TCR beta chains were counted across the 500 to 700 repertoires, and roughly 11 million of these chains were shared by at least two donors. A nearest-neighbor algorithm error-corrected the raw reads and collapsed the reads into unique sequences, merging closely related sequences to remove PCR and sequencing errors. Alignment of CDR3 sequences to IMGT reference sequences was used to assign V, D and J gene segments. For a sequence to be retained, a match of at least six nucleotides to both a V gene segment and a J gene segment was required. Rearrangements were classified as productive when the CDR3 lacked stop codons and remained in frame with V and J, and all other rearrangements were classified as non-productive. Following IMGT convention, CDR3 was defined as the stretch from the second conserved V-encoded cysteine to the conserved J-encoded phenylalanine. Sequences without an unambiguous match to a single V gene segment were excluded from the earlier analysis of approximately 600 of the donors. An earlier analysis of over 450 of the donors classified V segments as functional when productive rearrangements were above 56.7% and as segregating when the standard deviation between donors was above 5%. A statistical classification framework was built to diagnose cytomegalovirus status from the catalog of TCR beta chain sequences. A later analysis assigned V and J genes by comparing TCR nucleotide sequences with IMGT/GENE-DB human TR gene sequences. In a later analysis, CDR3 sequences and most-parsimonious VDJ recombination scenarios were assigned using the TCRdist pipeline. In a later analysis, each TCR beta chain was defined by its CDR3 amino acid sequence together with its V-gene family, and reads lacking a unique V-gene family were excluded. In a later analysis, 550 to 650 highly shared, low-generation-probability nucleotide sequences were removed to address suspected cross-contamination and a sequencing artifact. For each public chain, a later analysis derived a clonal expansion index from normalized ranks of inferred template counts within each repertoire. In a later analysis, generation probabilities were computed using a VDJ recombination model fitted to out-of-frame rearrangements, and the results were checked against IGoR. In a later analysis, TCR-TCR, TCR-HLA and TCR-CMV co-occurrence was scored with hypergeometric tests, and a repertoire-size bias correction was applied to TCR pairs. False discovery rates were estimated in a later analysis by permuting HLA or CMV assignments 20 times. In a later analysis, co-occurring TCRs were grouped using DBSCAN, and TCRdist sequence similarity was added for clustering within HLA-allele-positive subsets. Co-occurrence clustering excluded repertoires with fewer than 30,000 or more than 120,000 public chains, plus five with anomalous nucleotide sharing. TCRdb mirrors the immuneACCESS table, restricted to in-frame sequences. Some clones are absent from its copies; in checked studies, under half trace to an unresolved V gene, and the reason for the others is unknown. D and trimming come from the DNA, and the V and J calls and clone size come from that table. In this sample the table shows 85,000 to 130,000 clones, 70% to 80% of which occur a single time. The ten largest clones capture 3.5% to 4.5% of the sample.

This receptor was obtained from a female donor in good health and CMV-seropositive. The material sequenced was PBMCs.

The nucleotide sequence reads TGTGCCAGCAGCTTCCCGACAGGCTCTGGAAACACCATATATTTT. It encodes CASSFPTGSGNTIYF. The chain was built from TRBV7-8 and TRBJ1-3; the D gene is perhaps TRBD1, from 6 matching bases. V was cut back by 3 bases and J by 0 bases, leaving a gap of 9 bases between them. From the cysteine through the phenylalanine, the CDR3 covers 15 amino acids. Only the CDR3 part of the read is kept: 45 bases, read in frame from the first base. As encoded in the germline V gene, CDR1 is SGHVS while CDR2 is FQNEAQ.